This entry lists 14 T cell receptor beta chains sequenced from one sample in a study of radiotherapy plus CTLA-4 blockade in lung cancer. Libraries were prepared by immunoSEQ multiplex PCR; TCRdb keeps only in-frame clonotypes and omits some of them. The sample records 60,000 or so clones, 77% being singletons. The material was peripheral blood, obtained from a patient treated with radiotherapy plus ipilimumab. These receptors came from a human donor with non-small cell lung cancer who had a partial response to radiotherapy plus ipilimumab.

The J gene is TRBJ2-7, the V gene TRBV28, with 10 bases that match TRBD1. Germline loops: CDR1 MDHEN, CDR2 SYDVKM. V gave up 8 bases and J gave up 2 bases; unmatched junction bases: 9. This CDR3 has 15 amino acids. The CDR3 DNA reads TGTGCCAGCTTCTCTGGACAGGGGGTGGCCTACGAGCAGTACTTC. Translation: CASFSGQGVAYEQYF.

This sequence joins TRBV21-1 and TRBJ2-2; TRBD2 is the table's D call and was not checked against the DNA. TRBV21-1 is labeled a pseudogene. CDR3 size: 17 residues. CDR3 in amino acids: CASSKAPGEQNTGELFF. CDR3 coding DNA: TGTGCCAGCAGCAAAGCCCCCGGGGAGCAGAACACCGGGGAGCTGTTTTTT.

This clone was counted only a few times. J is TRBJ2-4 and V is TRBV28, with 9 bases aligning to TRBD1. This CDR3 is built from 17 residues. Germline V lookup: CDR1 MDHEN, CDR2 SYDVKM. V trimming: 5 bases; J trimming: 3 bases; junction bases outside the gene matches: 11. In nucleotides, the CDR3 is TGTGCCAGCAGTCCTTTAACAGGGGGCAGGGGCAAAAACATTCAGTACTTC. This encodes CASSPLTGGRGKNIQYF.

A single count supports this clone. This chain links TRBV6-5 with TRBJ2-1; D possibly corresponds to TRBD2 (5 bases). The CDR3 runs 14 residues. Trimming left V 2 bases short and J 5 bases short, with 10 bases between. The germline gives CDR1 MNHEY, CDR2 SVGAGI. Here the CDR3 DNA reads TGTGCCAGCAGTTACCGGACTGCCGACAATGAGCAGTTCTTC. Its protein product is CASSYRTADNEQFF.

The genes are TRBV7-9 and TRBJ1-2; 7 nucleotides align to TRBD1. CDR3 length: 16 amino acids. Germline values: CDR1 SEHNR, CDR2 FQNEAQ (reference sequence). J gave up 4 bases and V 5 bases, and 13 bases lay outside the gene matches. DNA for the CDR3: TGTGCCAGCAGCCAGACAGGGAACCCCCTGGGCTATGGCTACACCTTC. Protein product: CASSQTGNPLGYGYTF. Full variable domain (outside the CDR3, taken from reference TRBV7-9 and TRBJ1-2): DTGVSQNPRHKITKRGQNVTFRCDPISEHNRLYWYRQTLGQGPEFLTYFQNEAQLEKSRLLSDRFSAERPKGSFSTLEIQRTEQGDSAMYLCASSQTGNPLGYGYTFGSGTRLTVV.

V gene TRBV2 combines with J gene TRBJ2-3; 8 bases fit TRBD1. CDR3 length equals 18 residues. Looked up from germline, CDR1 is SNHLY and CDR2 is FYNNEI. V lost 2 bases and J lost 2; bases outside the gene matches: 12. CDR3 sequence: CASSEPTRTGGNTDTQYF. The CDR3 bases are TGTGCCAGCAGTGAACCTACTCGCACAGGGGGGAACACAGATACGCAGTATTTT.

The rearrangement uses TRBV29-1 and TRBJ1-1; a weak D match, TRBD1 (5 bases). Trimming removed 4 bases from V and 1 base from J, with 10 bases in between. Looked up from germline, CDR1 is SQVTM and CDR2 is ANQGSEA. The length of the CDR3 is 13 residues. CDR3 DNA sequence: TGCAGCGTTGCCGGGGGATGGAACACTGAAGCTTTCTTT. Protein sequence: CSVAGGWNTEAFF.

The chain couples TRBV19 to TRBJ2-3, with TRBD2 as a possible D gene (5 bases). The CDR3 length is 16 residues. The germline V gene has CDR1 LNHDA and CDR2 SQIVND (reference sequence). V was pared by 1 base and J by 0 bases, with 11 bases between. The CDR3 DNA follows: TGTGCCAGTAGTATAGGAACTAGTCCTAGCACAGATACGCAGTATTTT. Amino acid sequence: CASSIGTSPSTDTQYF.

The CDR3 loop is CASSFDDRVPEAFF. The CDR3 DNA follows: TGCGCCAGCAGCTTTGACGACAGGGTCCCTGAAGCTTTCTTT. The J gene is TRBJ1-1, the V gene TRBV5-1; 7 positions agree with TRBD1. The V segment lost 2 bases and the J segment 6 bases; nucleotides outside the gene matches: 7. Per germline, CDR1 SGHRS and CDR2 YFSETQ. The CDR3 loop spans 14 amino acids.

The chain recombines TRBV4-1 with TRBJ1-1, with a possible D match to TRBD1 (5 bases). The germline CDR1 and CDR2 sequences are MGHRA and YSYEKL. Between the trimmed V and J ends, which lost 2 bases and 4 bases, there was a span of 11 bases. The CDR3 consists of 14 residues. The CDR3 spells CASSQPRAGTEAFF. Written as DNA, the CDR3 is TGCGCCAGCAGCCAACCCAGGGCCGGCACTGAAGCTTTCTTT.

The chain joins TRBV28 to TRBJ1-2; possibly TRBD1 for D (6 bases). The V gene lost 6 bases and the J gene lost 4 bases, with 12 bases spanning the gap. The CDR3 totals 13 residues. Germline CDR1 MDHEN, CDR2 SYDVKM. CDR3 sequence: CASSPGDGYGYTF. The CDR3 DNA sequence: TGTGCCAGCAGCCCAGGGGATGGCTATGGCTACACCTTC.

This clone was picked up a small number of times. The V gene is TRBV13, the J gene TRBJ1-2; TRBD1 is a possible D gene (6 bases). Germline V lookup: CDR1 PRHDT, CDR2 FYEKMQ (reference sequence). The CDR3 runs to 16 residues. V was pared by 5 bases and J by 4 bases, with 20 bases between. The CDR3: CASSAEQGPMGYGYTF. In DNA, the CDR3 is TGTGCCAGCAGCGCTGAACAGGGTCCAATGGGCTATGGCTACACCTTC.

The V and J genes are TRBV6-1 and TRBJ1-2; 8 bases fit TRBD1. The CDR3 is 16 residues long. Trimming at V came to 4 bases and at J to 7 bases, leaving 14 bases not matched to a gene. CDR1 and CDR2 from the germline V gene are MNHNS and SASEGT. CDR3 nucleotides: TGTGCCAGCAGTGGCCAGGGAGGACAGGGAAATCTTGGCTACACCTTC. Translating it yields CASSGQGGQGNLGYTF.

This clone was seen only a few times. The rearrangement links TRBV30 to TRBJ1-5; 10 bases match TRBD1. Unmatched junction bases numbered 8, after V lost 3 bases and J lost 6 bases. The CDR3 has 15 residues. From germline, CDR1 is GTSNPN and CDR2 SVGIG (reference sequence). The CDR3: CAWSPGQGSIQPQHF. In DNA form, the CDR3 reads TGTGCCTGGAGCCCGGGACAGGGGAGTATTCAGCCCCAGCATTTT.